Listed here are 9 T cell receptor beta chains from one sample, sequenced in a study of blood T cell repertoires in COVID-19. The repertoire was sequenced with immunoSEQ multiplex PCR; TCRdb's copy has only in-frame clones and lacks some. Among 100,000 or so clones listed, around four fifths were seen once. The sample taken for sequencing was peripheral blood. These receptor sequences come from a man in his forties or fifties with active or convalescent COVID-19.

The chain employs TRBV4-2 and TRBJ2-1; possibly TRBD1 for D (5 bases). The germline CDR1 and CDR2 sequences are LGHNA and YNFKEQ. The ends were cut back, 4 bases at V and 3 bases at J, with 13 bases in the middle. This CDR3 region has 15 residues. CDR3 sequence reads: CASSPRTQGYNEQFF. The DNA for the CDR3 is TGTGCCAGCAGCCCTAGGACCCAGGGCTACAATGAGCAGTTCTTC.

The DNA of the CDR3 is TGCGCCAGCAGCCATACTATGACAGGGCTAAATCAGCCCCAGCATTTT. Translating gives CASSHTMTGLNQPQHF. V is TRBV4-1 and J is TRBJ1-5; TRBD1 matches 7 bases. The V gene's germline CDR1 is MGHRA and CDR2 YSYEKL. V dropped 3 bases and J dropped 4; count of bases not matched to a gene: 9. This CDR3 is built from 16 residues.

The J gene is TRBJ2-1, the V gene TRBV19; TRBD1 matches 8 bases. The CDR3 has 16 amino acids. From germline, CDR1 is LNHDA and CDR2 SQIVND (reference sequence). Trimming removed 2 bases from V and 7 bases from J; junction bases left unmatched: 10. This chain's CDR3 is CASSIFGQGGFNEQFF. CDR3 nucleotides: TGTGCCAGTAGTATATTCGGACAGGGAGGTTTTAATGAGCAGTTCTTC.

The genes are TRBV25-1 and TRBJ2-2, with D possibly TRBD1 on 6 matching bases. V lost 1 base and J 6 bases, leaving 6 bases between the germline ends. Germline-derived CDR1 and CDR2 are MGHDK and SYGVNS. This CDR3 is built from 13 residues. The CDR3 protein is CASSEWGPGELFF. The CDR3, as DNA: TGTGCCAGCAGTGAATGGGGGCCCGGGGAGCTGTTTTTT. The variable domain in full, completed from reference TRBV25-1 and TRBJ2-2, reads EADIYQTPRYLVIGTGKKITLECSQTMGHDKMYWYQQDPGMELHLIHYSYGVNSTEKGDLSSESTVSRIRTEHFPLTLESARPSHTSQYLCASSEWGPGELFFGEGSRLTVL.

This sequence joins TRBV11-3 and TRBJ2-2; D is possibly TRBD1 (7 bases). The V and J ends lost 10 bases and 1 base respectively, with 13 bases between them. CDR1 SGHNT and CDR2 YENEEA come from the germline V gene. This CDR3 is built from 14 residues. CDR3 DNA: TGTGCCACCCACAGGGGAGGGAACACCGGGGAGCTGTTTTTT. Translation: CATHRGGNTGELFF.

CDR3: CATSDPRGQETQYF. The CDR3 DNA is TGTGCCACCAGTGATCCCAGGGGACAAGAGACCCAGTACTTC. This chain uses TRBV24-1 with TRBJ2-5; D possibly corresponds to TRBD1 (6 bases). Germline CDR1 KGHDR, CDR2 SFDVKD. The CDR3 has 14 residues. Deletions cut 3 bases from V and 2 bases from J, with 9 bases between.

V gene TRBV7-9 combines with J gene TRBJ2-1; 13 nucleotides match TRBD2. This CDR3 contains 18 residues. CDR1 is SEHNR and CDR2 is FQNEAQ in the germline V gene (reference sequence). Trimming took 3 bases from V and 0 from J; bases not matched to a gene: 5. The CDR3 here is CASSFPGTSGTSYNEQFF. The CDR3 region has the DNA TGTGCCAGCAGCTTTCCTGGGACTAGCGGGACCTCCTACAATGAGCAGTTCTTC.

This clone came up a few times. The chain couples TRBV24-1 to TRBJ2-3; the D gene is possibly TRBD2 (5 bases). V was shortened by 4 bases and J by 0 bases, with 7 bases between the two germline ends. The CDR3 has 14 residues. CDR1 KGHDR and CDR2 SFDVKD come from the germline V gene. The CDR3 is CATSDSGSTDTQYF. CDR3 bases: TGTGCCACCAGTGACTCGGGAAGCACAGATACGCAGTATTTT.

The chain has TRBV11-3 and TRBJ1-1; D perhaps matches TRBD1 (5 bases). Germline CDR1 is SGHNT and CDR2 is YENEEA. V was cut by 8 bases and J by 6 bases, with 10 bases left in between. The CDR3 totals 11 residues. For the CDR3, the DNA is TGTGCCAGCTTAGGGGACTCTGAAGCTTTCTTT. This sequence encodes CASLGDSEAFF.